Listed here is a single T cell receptor (beta chain). Its antigen is still unknown. This record belongs to a study of CD8+CD57+ T cells in acquired aplastic anemia. Study summary: Sorted CD4+ and CD8+ cells gave an average of around 3 ug of DNA. Whole-study results and caveats: CD8+ Simpson's diversity showed no significant patient-control difference. Both patients and controls carried the same twenty-nine CD8+ CDR3 sequences.

Trimming removed 1 base from V and 4 bases from J, with 12 bases in between. CDR1 SGHVS and CDR2 FQNEAQ come from the germline V gene. This CDR3 has 15 amino acids. TCR beta VDJ and CDR3 profiling used genomic DNA as template. TCRdb recomputed calls from the reads with MiXCR, one row per CDR3 protein. The sample yields 150,000 to 200,000 distinct CDR3 sequences, 64% seen once. The source is a human donor with severe aplastic anemia or a healthy control (not recorded which). J is TRBJ2-3 and V is TRBV7-8; D might be TRBD1 (5 bases). Specimen: sorted CD4+, CD8+, or CD8+CD57+ T cells (not recorded which) from PBMCs. CDR3 sequence reads: CASSLGARQPDTQYF. The CDR3 nucleotides read TGTGCCAGCAGCTTAGGGGCGCGACAGCCAGATACGCAGTATTTT.